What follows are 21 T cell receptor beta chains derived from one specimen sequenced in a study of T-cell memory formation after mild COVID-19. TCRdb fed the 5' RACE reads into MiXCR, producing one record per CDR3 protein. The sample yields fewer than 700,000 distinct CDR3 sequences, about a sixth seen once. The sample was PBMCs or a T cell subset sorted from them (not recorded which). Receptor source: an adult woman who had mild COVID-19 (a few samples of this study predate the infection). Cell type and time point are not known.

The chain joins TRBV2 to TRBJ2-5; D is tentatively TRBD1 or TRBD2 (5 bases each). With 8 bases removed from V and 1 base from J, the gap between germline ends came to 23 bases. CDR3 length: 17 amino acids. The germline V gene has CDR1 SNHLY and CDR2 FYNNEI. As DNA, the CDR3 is TGTGCCAGCGGGACCGCCGCGCGTGGGATCCCCCAAGAGACCCAGTACTTC. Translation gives CASGTAARGIPQETQYF.

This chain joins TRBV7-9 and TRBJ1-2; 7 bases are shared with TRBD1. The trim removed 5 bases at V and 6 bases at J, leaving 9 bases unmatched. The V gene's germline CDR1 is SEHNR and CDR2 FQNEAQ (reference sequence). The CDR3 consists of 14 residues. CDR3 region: CASSLTGFGDGYTF. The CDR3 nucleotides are TGTGCCAGCAGCCTGACAGGGTTTGGGGATGGCTACACCTTC.

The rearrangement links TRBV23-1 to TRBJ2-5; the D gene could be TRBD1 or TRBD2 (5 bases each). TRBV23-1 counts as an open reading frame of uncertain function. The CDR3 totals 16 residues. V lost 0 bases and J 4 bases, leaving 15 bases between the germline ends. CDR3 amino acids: CASSQSEGRTGETQYF. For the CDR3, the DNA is TGCGCCAGCAGTCAATCTGAGGGGCGGACTGGAGAGACCCAGTACTTC.

The CDR3 DNA is TGCAGTGCTAGAGATTCTAGCGGGAGGGCCCCTCGCCAGGAGACCCAGTACTTC. Its protein product is CSARDSSGRAPRQETQYF. The genes are TRBV20-1 and TRBJ2-5; 12 bases agree with TRBD2. The CDR3 has 18 amino acids. V shed 0 bases, J shed 5 bases, and the junction held 13 bases outside the gene matches. Looked up from germline, CDR1 is DFQATT and CDR2 is SNEGSKA (reference sequence).

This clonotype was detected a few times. The CDR3 sequence: CATSRAGTSLFF. The CDR3, as DNA: TGTGCCACCAGCAGAGCCGGGACTTCACTGTTTTTT. The chain combines TRBV15 with TRBJ1-4; TRBD1 might be the D (5 bases). CDR3 length: 12 residues. Deletions cut 1 base from V and 13 bases from J, with 10 bases between. CDR1 and CDR2 from the germline V gene are LNHNV and YYDKDF (reference sequence). Combining the CDR3 with reference TRBV15 and TRBJ1-4 gives the whole variable domain DAMVIQNPRYQVTQFGKPVTLSCSQTLNHNVMYWYQQKSSQAPKLLFHYYDKDFNNEADTPDNFQSRRPNTSFCFLDIRSPGLGDTAMYLCATSRAGTSLFFGSGTQLSVL.

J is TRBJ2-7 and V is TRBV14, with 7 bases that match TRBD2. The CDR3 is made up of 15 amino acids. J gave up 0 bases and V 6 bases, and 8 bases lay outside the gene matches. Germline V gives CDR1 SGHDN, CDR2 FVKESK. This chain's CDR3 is CASRLSGTSSYEQYF. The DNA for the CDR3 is TGTGCCAGCAGACTAAGCGGGACCTCCTCCTACGAGCAGTACTTC.

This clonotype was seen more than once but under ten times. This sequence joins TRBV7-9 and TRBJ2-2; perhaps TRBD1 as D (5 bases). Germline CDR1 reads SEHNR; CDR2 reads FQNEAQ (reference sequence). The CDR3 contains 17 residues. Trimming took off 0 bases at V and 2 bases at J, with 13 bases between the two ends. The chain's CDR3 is CASSLAPRVSNTGELFF. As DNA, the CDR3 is TGTGCCAGCAGCTTAGCACCCAGGGTATCAAACACCGGGGAGCTGTTTTTT.

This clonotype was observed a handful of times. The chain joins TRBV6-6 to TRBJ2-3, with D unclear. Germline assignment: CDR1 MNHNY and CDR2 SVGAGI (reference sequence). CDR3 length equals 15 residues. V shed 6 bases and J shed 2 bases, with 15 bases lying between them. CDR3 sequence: CASRRTQTHTDTQYF. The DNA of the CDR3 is TGTGCCAGCAGACGGACCCAGACCCACACAGATACGCAGTATTTT.

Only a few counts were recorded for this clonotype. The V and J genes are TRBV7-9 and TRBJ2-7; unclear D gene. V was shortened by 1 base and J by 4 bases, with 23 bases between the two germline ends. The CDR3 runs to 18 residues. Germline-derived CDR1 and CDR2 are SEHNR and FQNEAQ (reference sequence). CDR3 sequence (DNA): TGTGCCAGCAGCTTAGTTACTCGGCTTCACCGCGAATATTACGAGCAGTACTTC. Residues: CASSLVTRLHREYYEQYF.

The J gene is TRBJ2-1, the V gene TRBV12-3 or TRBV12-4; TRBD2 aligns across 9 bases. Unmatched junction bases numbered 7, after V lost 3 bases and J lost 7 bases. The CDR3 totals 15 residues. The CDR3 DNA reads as TGTGCCAGCAGTTTTCCGGGCGGGAGGGGGAATGAGCAGTTCTTC. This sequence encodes CASSFPGGRGNEQFF.

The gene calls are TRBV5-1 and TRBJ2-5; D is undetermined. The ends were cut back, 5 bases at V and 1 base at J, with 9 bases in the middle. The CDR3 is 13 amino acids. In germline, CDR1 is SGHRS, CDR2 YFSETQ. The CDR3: CASSHQVQETQYF. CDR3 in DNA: TGCGCCAGCAGTCACCAGGTCCAAGAGACCCAGTACTTC.

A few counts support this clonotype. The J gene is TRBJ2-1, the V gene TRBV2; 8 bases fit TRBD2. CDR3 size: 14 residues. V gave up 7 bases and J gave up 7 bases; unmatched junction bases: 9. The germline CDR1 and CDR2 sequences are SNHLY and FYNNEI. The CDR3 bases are TGTGCCAGCACCACCGGGGGGGCTAAAAATGAGCAGTTCTTC. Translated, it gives CASTTGGAKNEQFF.

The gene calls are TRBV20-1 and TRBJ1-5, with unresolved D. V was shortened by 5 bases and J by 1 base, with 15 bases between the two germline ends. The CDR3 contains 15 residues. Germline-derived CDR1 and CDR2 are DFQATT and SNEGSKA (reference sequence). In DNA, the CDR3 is TGCAGTGCTGACCCAAGAAAGGGCAGCAATCAGCCCCAGCATTTT. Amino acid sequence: CSADPRKGSNQPQHF.

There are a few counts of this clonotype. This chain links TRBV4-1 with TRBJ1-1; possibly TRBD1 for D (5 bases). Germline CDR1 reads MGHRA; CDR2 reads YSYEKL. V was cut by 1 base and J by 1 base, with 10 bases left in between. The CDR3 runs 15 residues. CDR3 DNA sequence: TGCGCCAGCAGCCAAGGGCGGGGGGGGAACACTGAAGCTTTCTTT. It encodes CASSQGRGGNTEAFF.

This CDR3 reads CASSLEAGGWNTGELFF. CDR3 sequence (DNA): TGTGCCAGCAGCCTAGAGGCAGGGGGCTGGAACACCGGGGAGCTGTTTTTT. The chain couples TRBV6-5 to TRBJ2-2, with 8 bases fitting TRBD1. Looked up from germline, CDR1 is MNHEY and CDR2 is SVGAGI. The V gene end was trimmed by 6 bases and the J gene end by 1 base; junction bases not matched to a gene: 10. The CDR3 consists of 17 residues.

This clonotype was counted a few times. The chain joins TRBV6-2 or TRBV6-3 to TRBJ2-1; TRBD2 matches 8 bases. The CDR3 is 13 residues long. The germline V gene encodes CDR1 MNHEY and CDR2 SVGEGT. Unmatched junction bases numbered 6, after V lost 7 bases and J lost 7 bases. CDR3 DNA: TGTGCCAGCAAGGGCGGGGGGCCAAATGAGCAGTTCTTC. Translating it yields CASKGGGPNEQFF.

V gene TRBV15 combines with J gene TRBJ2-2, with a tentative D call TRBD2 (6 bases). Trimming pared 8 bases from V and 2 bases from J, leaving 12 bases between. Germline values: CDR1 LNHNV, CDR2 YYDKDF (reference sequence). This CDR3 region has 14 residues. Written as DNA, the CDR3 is TGTGCCACCGGGAGGATAGAAAACACCGGGGAGCTGTTTTTT. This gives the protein CATGRIENTGELFF. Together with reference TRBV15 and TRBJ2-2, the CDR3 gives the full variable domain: DAMVIQNPRYQVTQFGKPVTLSCSQTLNHNVMYWYQQKSSQAPKLLFHYYDKDFNNEADTPDNFQSRRPNTSFCFLDIRSPGLGDTAMYLCATGRIENTGELFFGEGSRLTVL.

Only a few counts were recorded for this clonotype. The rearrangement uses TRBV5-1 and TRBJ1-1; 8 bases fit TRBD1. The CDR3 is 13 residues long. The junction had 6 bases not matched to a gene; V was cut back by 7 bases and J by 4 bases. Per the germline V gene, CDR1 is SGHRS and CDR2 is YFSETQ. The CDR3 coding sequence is TGCGCCAGCTGGACAGGGAGAGGCACTGAAGCTTTCTTT. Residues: CASWTGRGTEAFF.

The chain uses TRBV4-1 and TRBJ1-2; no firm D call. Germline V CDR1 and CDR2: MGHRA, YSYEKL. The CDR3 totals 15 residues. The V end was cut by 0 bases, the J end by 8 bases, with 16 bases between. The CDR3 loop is CASSQDGQFNWGYTF. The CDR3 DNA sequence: TGCGCCAGCAGCCAAGATGGTCAGTTTAATTGGGGCTACACCTTC.

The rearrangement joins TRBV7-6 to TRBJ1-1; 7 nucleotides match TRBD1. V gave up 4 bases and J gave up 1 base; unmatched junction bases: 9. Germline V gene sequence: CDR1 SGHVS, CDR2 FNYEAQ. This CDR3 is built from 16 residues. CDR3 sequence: CASSSTGAEGNTEAFF. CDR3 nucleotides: TGTGCCAGCAGCTCAACAGGGGCAGAGGGGAACACTGAAGCTTTCTTT.

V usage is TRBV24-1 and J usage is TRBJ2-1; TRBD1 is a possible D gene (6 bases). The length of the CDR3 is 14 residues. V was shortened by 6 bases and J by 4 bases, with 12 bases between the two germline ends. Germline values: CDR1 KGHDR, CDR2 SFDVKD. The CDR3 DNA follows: TGTGCCACCAGTCAGGGGTTTCTATACAATGAGCAGTTCTTC. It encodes CATSQGFLYNEQFF.